What follows are 16 T cell receptor beta chains derived from one specimen sequenced in a study of pediatric ulcerative colitis. Profiled with immunoSEQ multiplex PCR; TCRdb holds only in-frame clones, not every one. This table holds 15,000 to 20,000 clones, just under 75% found once. During colonoscopy, one to two rectal pinch biopsies were collected. The source material was gut tissue. All receptors come from a girl aged 10-17 years with moderate ulcerative colitis.

This chain connects TRBV5-6 to TRBJ2-7; D possibly corresponds to TRBD1 (6 bases). CDR1 is SGHDT and CDR2 is YYEEEE in the germline V gene. The V and J ends lost 1 base and 9 bases respectively, with 20 bases between them. CDR3 length: 15 amino acids. DNA for the CDR3: TGTGCCAGCAGCTTGCTCCGGGACATCTCCTTCCCGCAGTACTTC. Protein product: CASSLLRDISFPQYF.

The genes are TRBV19 and TRBJ1-2, with a weak D call TRBD1 (6 bases). The CDR3 is 13 residues long. V dropped 10 bases and J dropped 4 bases, with 16 bases sitting between them. Germline V gene lookup returns CDR1 LNHDA and CDR2 SQIVND (reference sequence). The CDR3 loop is CATNAGALYGYTF. The CDR3 DNA is TGTGCCACAAACGCGGGGGCCCTCTATGGCTACACCTTC.

The chain combines TRBV20-1 with TRBJ2-3, with no clear D. The CDR3 spans 11 residues. The germline V gene encodes CDR1 DFQATT and CDR2 SNEGSKA (reference sequence). V was clipped by 4 bases and J by 4 bases, with 6 bases between them. The CDR3 loop is CSATPADTQYF. CDR3 in DNA: TGCAGTGCTACCCCCGCAGATACGCAGTATTTT.

V and J are TRBV7-8 and TRBJ2-1; D perhaps matches TRBD1 (6 bases). CDR1 SGHVS and CDR2 FQNEAQ come from the germline V gene. Trimming took off 1 base at V and 5 bases at J, with 9 bases between the two ends. CDR3 size: 14 residues. The CDR3 DNA reads TGTGCCAGCAGCTTAGGAGGACAGAACAATGAGCAGTTCTTC. Its protein is CASSLGGQNNEQFF.

The rearrangement uses TRBV14 and TRBJ2-3; D ambiguous. The CDR3 runs 16 residues. The V end was cut by 0 bases, the J end by 2 bases, with 12 bases between. Germline CDR1 is SGHDN and CDR2 is FVKESK. CDR3 protein: CASSQEGWTVTDTQYF. Written as DNA, the CDR3 is TGTGCCAGCAGCCAAGAAGGATGGACGGTCACAGATACGCAGTATTTT.

The CDR3 nucleotides are TGTGCCAGCAGTGTTCAGGGGTGGAACTATGGCTACACCTTC. Translation gives CASSVQGWNYGYTF. V usage is TRBV28 and J usage is TRBJ1-2; TRBD1 might be the D (6 bases). CDR1 MDHEN and CDR2 SYDVKM come from the germline V gene. The V end was cut by 5 bases, the J end by 2 bases, with 12 bases between. The CDR3 extends over 14 amino acids.

CDR3 bases: TGTGCCAGCAGTTCATATGCGTTGGGTCTTCAGAAGACCCAGTACTTC. It yields the protein CASSSYALGLQKTQYF. The chain recombines TRBV27 with TRBJ2-5; D gene ambiguous. V gave up 4 bases and J gave up 6 bases, with 21 bases separating them. Looked up from germline, CDR1 is MNHEY and CDR2 is SMNVEV (reference sequence). The CDR3 runs to 16 residues.

Only a few counts were recorded for this clone. The rearrangement uses TRBV21-1 and TRBJ2-2. TRBV21-1 is tagged as a pseudogene. The CDR3 runs to 15 residues. The CDR3 spells CASRLTAPNTGELFF. The DNA for the CDR3 is TGTGCCAGCAGATTGACGGCTCCGAACACCGGGGAGCTGTTTTTT.

This clone rates as medium-sized (0.01 to 0.1%). This sequence joins TRBV5-6 and TRBJ2-3; D ambiguous. The CDR3 consists of 13 residues. Germline V CDR1 and CDR2: SGHDT, YYEEEE. The ends were cut back, 0 bases at V and 6 bases at J, with 8 bases in the middle. The chain's CDR3 is CASSLGQHDTQYF. The CDR3 nucleotides are TGTGCCAGCAGCTTGGGGCAGCACGATACGCAGTATTTT.

The chain is built from TRBV5-1 and TRBJ2-2; 7 nucleotides line up with TRBD1. Unmatched junction bases numbered 10, after V lost 4 bases and J lost 4 bases. The CDR3 totals 16 residues. From germline, CDR1 is SGHRS and CDR2 YFSETQ. CDR3 DNA sequence: TGCGCCAGCAGCCCTGGACAGGCCCGCGGCACCGGGGAGCTGTTTTTT. It specifies CASSPGQARGTGELFF.

The gene calls are TRBV5-1 and TRBJ2-7; the match to TRBD1 covers 11 bases. V was clipped by 4 bases and J by 0 bases; unmatched bases: 6. This CDR3 is 16 amino acids long. CDR1 and CDR2 (germline): SGHRS, YFSETQ. The CDR3 region is CASSDPGQGVSYEQYF. CDR3 DNA sequence: TGCGCCAGCAGCGATCCGGGACAGGGGGTCTCCTACGAGCAGTACTTC.

The chain is built from TRBV29-1 and TRBJ1-2; D gene ambiguous. There are 14 residues in the CDR3. Trimming pared 3 bases from V and 6 bases from J, leaving 17 bases between. Germline V gene sequence: CDR1 SQVTM, CDR2 ANQGSEA. CDR3 nucleotide sequence: TGCAGCGTTGAGGACGGCGGCAGATACCATGGCTACACCTTC. It codes for CSVEDGGRYHGYTF.

This clone was observed a few times. The rearrangement uses TRBV7-9 and TRBJ2-5; D is ambiguous. V was clipped by 3 bases and J by 5 bases, with 16 bases between them. The CDR3 extends over 15 amino acids. Germline assignment: CDR1 SEHNR and CDR2 FQNEAQ (reference sequence). CDR3 bases: TGTGCCAGCAGCTTCCTGCCTTCTAGGTCGGAGACCCAGTACTTC. Its translation: CASSFLPSRSETQYF.

The V call is TRBV11-1, the J call TRBJ2-3; unclear D gene. The V gene's germline CDR1 is SGHAT and CDR2 FQDESV (reference sequence). Trimming pared 3 bases from V and 6 bases from J, leaving 4 bases between. The CDR3 loop spans 11 amino acids. DNA of the CDR3: TGTGCCAGCAGCTTCGCGGATACGCAGTATTTT. Its translation: CASSFADTQYF.

V gene TRBV5-1 combines with J gene TRBJ2-1; D remains ambiguous. V lost 0 bases, J lost 2 bases, and 6 bases lay in between. This CDR3 comprises 14 residues. CDR1 SGHRS and CDR2 YFSETQ come from the germline V gene. CDR3 coding DNA: TGCGCCAGCAGCTTGGGAGGAGCCTACAATGAGCAGTTCTTC. This encodes CASSLGGAYNEQFF.

The chain recombines TRBV9 with TRBJ1-1, with D possibly TRBD1 on 5 matching bases. V was shortened by 0 bases and J by 2 bases, with 11 bases between the two germline ends. Germline V gene lookup returns CDR1 SGDLS and CDR2 YYNGEE. CDR3 length equals 15 residues. DNA of the CDR3: TGTGCCAGCAGCGTAGGTGGGGCGGGAAACACTGAAGCTTTCTTT. Its translation is CASSVGGAGNTEAFF.